This TCR beta chain stems from a study of T cells after yellow fever vaccination. The germline gives CDR1 SGHDN, CDR2 FVKESK. The CDR3 runs 13 residues. The germline V and J ends were trimmed by 2 bases and 9 bases, with 13 bases remaining between them. The study's findings and limits: High-abundance clonotypes from the bulk population could contaminate FACS-sorted repertoires. Subsequent to the booster, the majority of primary-vaccination clones reappeared (around 96% CD4, 88% CD8). Clonotypes shared by both compartments, CD4 and CD8, made up a small share. Weaker overall, the secondary response nonetheless peaked faster (day 5 versus 15).

TCRdb reanalysed the 5' RACE reads using MiXCR and keeps one entry per CDR3 protein. The repertoire holds around 360,000 distinct CDR3 sequences, roughly 10% seen once, with roughly 18% in the top ten. To note about this clonotype: What it recognizes is unknown.

The sequence came from a man between 18 and 35 years old who received the YFV17D yellow fever vaccine. Sequencing was performed on PBMCs, taken on the day of the first yellow fever vaccination. This chain uses TRBV14 with TRBJ1-1; D remains unclear. The CDR3 DNA reads TGTGCCAGCAGCCAATCTCGGGGAATAAAAGCTTTCTTT. Amino acid sequence: CASSQSRGIKAFF.